These T cell receptor beta chains were read from a single sample in a study of CD8 T cells in Susac syndrome. In TCRdb, the immunoSEQ multiplex PCR reads were re-called with MiXCR into one record per CDR3 protein. The sample includes some 96,000 distinct CDR3 sequences, just under 95% of them seen just once. Sequenced material: CD4+ T cells from PBMCs. Receptors were obtained from a human donor with Susac syndrome. CDR3s leave out the opening cysteine and the closing phenylalanine or tryptophan. A D gene is named only where the DNA matches it firmly. Clone size is not always given. Where it is, it says once, few, many or a class for expanded clones.

size | D | V | length | CDR3
- | - | TRBV12-3/TRBV12-4 | 9 | ASSLGQEQF
- | - | TRBV30 | 12 | AWSTFGAGNTIY
once | - | TRBV6-2/TRBV6-3 | 13 | ASTLRGVNYNEQF
- | - | TRBV11-2 | 10 | ASSLPFLEQF
once | - | TRBV7-2 | 13 | ASSGDRGAREKLF
- | TRBD2 | TRBV27 | 13 | ASRWGGTSSYEQY
- | - | TRBV5-4 | 9 | ASSSAGGYT
- | - | TRBV7-9 | 12 | ASSPGEYQNIQY
- | - | TRBV14 | 13 | ASSPYFDTGYGYT
- | - | TRBV5-1 | 11 | ASTPTGKNEQF
- | TRBD1 | TRBV4-2 | 14 | ASSQDPGTGWDEQF
once | - | TRBV24-1 | 12 | ATSDPFGANVLT
- | - | TRBV5-1 | 12 | ASSLNGPDYGYT
- | - | TRBV27 | 14 | ASSLVQGGSYNEQF
- | - | TRBV28 | 10 | ASSLRRDGYT
- | - | TRBV18 | 12 | ASSLGGDNGEQF
- | TRBD1 | TRBV6-5 | 13 | ASSYSGDSTGTQY
- | TRBD2 | TRBV20-1 | 14 | SATTSGGQTGETQY
- | - | TRBV29-1 | 8 | SVANNEQF
- | - | TRBV29-1 | 9 | SVEQVHGYT
- | - | TRBV7-9 | 12 | ASSLDGGSTEAF
- | - | TRBV29-1 | 11 | SVKRYMNTEAF
- | - | TRBV9 | 12 | ASPQEGLCNEQF
- | - | TRBV12-3/TRBV12-4 | 9 | ASSFGYGYT
- | - | TRBV23-1 | 14 | ASSQWVGLGNSPLH
- | - | TRBV30 | 15 | AWSRKWARSSYNEQF
- | TRBD1 | TRBV5-8 | 15 | ASSRRQGEGAKNIQY
once | - | TRBV30 | 10 | AWSYLPGELF
once | TRBD1 | TRBV9 | 12 | ASSPRWDSYEQY
- | TRBD1 | TRBV24-1 | 13 | ATSDSGQGRNEQF
- | TRBD2 | TRBV29-1 | 12 | SVRSGGWEETQY
- | - | TRBV14 | 13 | ASSQVGAGPSPLH
- | - | TRBV6-5 | 9 | ASRAYTEAF
- | - | TRBV4-1 | 13 | ASSQEGGVGEKLF
- | - | TRBV27 | 11 | ASSRTADYGYT
- | TRBD2 | TRBV9 | 13 | ASSVSSGAYNEQF
- | - | TRBV28 | 13 | ASSTYWTEQETQY
- | - | TRBV7-3 | 13 | ASSMGPGRNTEAF
- | - | TRBV29-1 | 12 | SVLDRPQQETQY
- | - | TRBV5-1 | 11 | ASSLELVETQY
- | - | TRBV12-5 | 10 | ASGFPDQPQH
- | TRBD1 | TRBV7-9 | 12 | ASISGTGSYEQY
- | TRBD1 | TRBV5-1 | 10 | ASASGTGGYT
- | TRBD2 | TRBV4-2 | 14 | ASSPSLRRGDYEQY
- | TRBD1 | TRBV29-1 | 10 | SVGGQGYGYT